The rows below give T cell receptor beta chains drawn from one sample of a study of blood T cell repertoires in COVID-19. Profiled with immunoSEQ multiplex PCR; TCRdb holds only in-frame clones, not every one. The table has approximately 300,000 clones, 87% seen once. Sequenced sample: PBMCs or T cells enriched from blood (not recorded which). The receptors were gathered from a woman younger than 45 who had recovered from COVID-19. The CDR3 runs from the conserved cysteine through the conserved F or W. Each record gives: J gene, clone size, CDR3 length, V gene, D gene, CDR3 DNA, CDR3 protein. A D gene is named only where the DNA matches it firmly. Only some rows state a clone size, as once, few, many or a class for expanded clones.

TRBJ2-7	-	13	TRBV5-1	-	TGCGCCAGCAGCTTGGCAGGGTCCAACGAGCAGTACTTC	CASSLAGSNEQYF
TRBJ1-1	few	14	TRBV2	TRBD1	TGTGCCACCACGACAGGGGCCATGAACACTGAAGCTTTCTTT	CATTTGAMNTEAFF
TRBJ1-1	-	15	TRBV10-3	-	TGTGCCATCAGTGAGACCTCGGGGACAAAAAACGAAGCTTTCTTT	CAISETSGTKNEAFF
TRBJ1-2	-	15	TRBV30	-	TGTGCCTGGAGGGCCCCGGGTGCCAGGGACTATGGCTACACCTTC	CAWRAPGARDYGYTF
TRBJ1-6	-	15	TRBV7-9	TRBD1	TGTGCCAGCAGCTTAGGGGGGGACAGTAATTCACCCCTCCACTTT	CASSLGGDSNSPLHF
TRBJ1-1	once	13	TRBV12-3/TRBV12-4	-	TGTGCCAGCAGCCGACAGATGAACACTGAAGCTTTCTTT	CASSRQMNTEAFF
TRBJ1-6	-	14	TRBV30	-	TGTGCCTGGAGTCTGGACAGCACAAATTCACCCCTCCACTTT	CAWSLDSTNSPLHF
TRBJ1-2	-	13	TRBV7-8	-	TGTGCCAGCAGCTTAGTTAACGGAGCGATCTACACCTTC	CASSLVNGAIYTF
TRBJ1-1	-	14	TRBV6-5	-	TGTGCCAGCAGCCCACCGGGGGGCAAGACTGAAGCTTTCTTT	CASSPPGGKTEAFF
TRBJ2-1	-	15	TRBV6-1	TRBD1	TGTGCCAGCAGTGAACCGGACAGGGCTCGAAGGGAGCAGTTCTTC	CASSEPDRARREQFF
TRBJ1-5	-	15	TRBV5-1	-	TGCGCCAGCAGCTTGGGGGCGGGTAGCAATCAGCCCCAGCATTTT	CASSLGAGSNQPQHF
TRBJ2-7	-	18	TRBV4-3	TRBD2	TGCGCCAGCAGCCCCTATTCGCTAGCGGGGGGAAGCTCCTACGAGCAGTACTTC	CASSPYSLAGGSSYEQYF
TRBJ2-3	-	14	TRBV6-1	-	TGTGCCAGCAGTGAAGCGGCGGCGCCAGATACGCAGTATTTT	CASSEAAAPDTQYF
TRBJ1-4	-	15	TRBV6-5	TRBD1	TGTGCCAGCAGTTACTACGGGACAGGGCGTGAAAAACTGTTTTTT	CASSYYGTGREKLFF
TRBJ1-5	-	15	TRBV12-5	TRBD1	TGTGCTAGTGCCTCGGGACAGGGCCCGAACCAGCCCCAGCATTTT	CASASGQGPNQPQHF
TRBJ1-2	-	15	TRBV11-2	TRBD1	TGTGCCAGCAGCTCCCTAGGACAGGTTCGCTATGGCTACACCTTC	CASSSLGQVRYGYTF
TRBJ1-6	-	16	TRBV6-4	-	TGTGCCAGCAGTGACTCGGCGGGGGAGAGGAATTCACCCCTCCACTTT	CASSDSAGERNSPLHF
TRBJ1-2	-	12	TRBV29-1	-	TGCAGCGTAGGACCTAGGGGCTATGGCTACACCTTC	CSVGPRGYGYTF
TRBJ2-2	-	16	TRBV18	-	TGTGCCAGCTCACCACCGTCCAGGACTAACACCGGGGAGCTGTTTTTT	CASSPPSRTNTGELFF
TRBJ1-5	once	13	TRBV11-2	-	TGTGCCAGCAGCTTAGAGTTAAATCAGCCCCAGCATTTT	CASSLELNQPQHF
TRBJ2-5	-	13	TRBV5-1	-	TGCGCCAGCAGCTCCTCAGGGTTAGAGACCCAGTACTTC	CASSSSGLETQYF
TRBJ1-3	-	14	TRBV3-1/TRBV3-2	-	TGTGCCAGCAGCCGACAGGTTCAGGGAAACACCATATATTTT	CASSRQVQGNTIYF
TRBJ2-7	-	16	TRBV4-1	TRBD1	TGCGCCAGCAGCCAAGATACGTCGGGACAGGTCTACGAGCAGTACTTC	CASSQDTSGQVYEQYF
TRBJ1-2	-	15	TRBV6-5	TRBD1	TGTGCCAGCAGCCCCGGGACAGGAGCTAACTATGGCTACACCTTC	CASSPGTGANYGYTF
TRBJ1-6	-	15	TRBV19	TRBD1	TGTGCCAGTAGTACCGGGACAGGGGACAATTCACCCCTCCACTTT	CASSTGTGDNSPLHF
TRBJ1-1	-	16	TRBV7-2	-	TGTGCCAGCAGCTTAGAGGTGGGGCGGTTGAACACTGAAGCTTTCTTT	CASSLEVGRLNTEAFF
TRBJ1-2	-	13	TRBV5-1	-	TGCGCCAGCGGAGGGCAGGTCAACTATGGCTACACCTTC	CASGGQVNYGYTF
TRBJ1-2	once	13	TRBV9	TRBD1	TGTGCCAGCAGCATACAGGGGTGGAATGGCTACACCTTC	CASSIQGWNGYTF
TRBJ1-1	-	13	TRBV19	TRBD1	TGTGCCAGTAGGGACAGGGCGGATCTTGAAGCTTTCTTT	CASRDRADLEAFF
TRBJ1-1	-	12	TRBV25-1	-	TGTGCCAGTCGTGGGGGAGGCACTGAAGCTTTCTTT	CASRGGGTEAFF
TRBJ1-3	-	17	TRBV5-1	-	TGCGCCAGCAGCCTCAACGCTGGCAGAAGAAATGGAAACACCATATATTTT	CASSLNAGRRNGNTIYF